The next 25 T cell receptor beta chains were all read from a single sample in a study of early T cells in non-severe SARS-CoV-2 infection. TCRdb ran MiXCR on the 5' RACE reads and lists one entry per CDR3 protein. The sample has some 25,000 distinct CDR3 sequences, about 4.5% seen once. The specimen was whole blood. The receptor source for this set is an adult who was a healthcare worker with PCR-confirmed SARS-CoV-2 infection or an uninfected control (not recorded which).

This clonotype was found many times. The rearrangement joins TRBV7-9 to TRBJ1-2, with 9 bases matching TRBD1. The V segment lost 5 bases and the J segment 6 bases; nucleotides outside the gene matches: 13. CDR3 size: 16 residues. Germline V CDR1 and CDR2: SEHNR, FQNEAQ (reference sequence). CDR3 sequence reads: CASSERTGEIIDGYTF. In DNA, the CDR3 is TGTGCCAGCAGCGAGAGGACAGGGGAAATCATCGATGGCTACACCTTC.

This clonotype occurred a few times. The chain carries TRBV19 and TRBJ1-1; unclear D gene. The V gene lost 8 bases and the J gene lost 7 bases, with 14 bases spanning the gap. The CDR3 has 12 amino acids. Germline V CDR1 and CDR2: LNHDA, SQIVND (reference sequence). The CDR3 DNA reads TGTGCCAGTTCTACCAGGATCGGTGAAGCTTTCTTT. Translation: CASSTRIGEAFF.

This clonotype was recorded many times. The chain couples TRBV11-2 to TRBJ2-3; tentatively, D is TRBD2 (5 bases). V dropped 2 bases and J dropped 0 bases, with 12 bases sitting between them. The CDR3 contains 16 residues. From germline, CDR1 is SGHAT and CDR2 FQNNGV. CDR3: CASSLQIGSSTDTQYF. The CDR3 DNA follows: TGTGCCAGCAGCTTACAGATAGGGAGTAGCACAGATACGCAGTATTTT.

This clonotype was seen at least ten times. The DNA for the CDR3 is TGCAGCGTTGAAGATGAGGCTAGCGTCGGGGAGCTGTTTTTT. Translating it yields CSVEDEASVGELFF. The chain carries TRBV29-1 and TRBJ2-2, with D perhaps TRBD2 (6 bases). The V gene's germline CDR1 is SQVTM and CDR2 ANQGSEA. The length of the CDR3 is 14 residues. The V end was cut by 0 bases, the J end by 7 bases, with 12 bases between.

This clonotype was detected many times. The V and J genes are TRBV28 and TRBJ2-1, with 7 bases aligning to TRBD1. Germline V CDR1 and CDR2: MDHEN, SYDVKM. This CDR3 spans 17 amino acids. The trim removed 8 bases at V and 5 bases at J, leaving 18 bases unmatched. CDR3 region: CASEVGRGGKGHNEQFF. For the CDR3, the DNA is TGTGCCAGCGAAGTTGGGCGAGGGGGCAAAGGACACAATGAGCAGTTCTTC.

J is TRBJ2-3 and V is TRBV5-1; 13 bases fit TRBD2. The trim removed 0 bases at V and 6 bases at J, leaving 4 bases unmatched. This CDR3 has 16 amino acids. Germline CDR1 reads SGHRS; CDR2 reads YFSETQ. For the CDR3, the DNA is TGCGCCAGCAGCTTGGGACTAGCGGGAGGAGACGATACGCAGTATTTT. Residues: CASSLGLAGGDDTQYF.

The chain recombines TRBV28 with TRBJ2-7; no clear D. V lost 6 bases and J 0 bases, leaving 12 bases between the germline ends. Germline V gene data show CDR1 as MDHEN and CDR2 as SYDVKM. This CDR3 region has 14 residues. The DNA of the CDR3 is TGTGCCAGCAGCCGATCCAGAAGCTCCTACGAGCAGTACTTC. Translated, it gives CASSRSRSSYEQYF.

This clonotype is medium-sized (0.01 to 0.1%) within its sample. The chain is built from TRBV2 and TRBJ1-5; D perhaps matches TRBD1 (5 bases). This CDR3 is built from 15 residues. V was clipped by 2 bases and J by 3 bases, with 11 bases between them. Germline CDR1 SNHLY, CDR2 FYNNEI. CDR3 in amino acids: CASSERRQSNQPQHF. As DNA, the CDR3 is TGTGCCAGCAGTGAACGCCGACAGTCCAATCAGCCCCAGCATTTT.

This clonotype was detected ten times or more. J is TRBJ2-1 and V is TRBV4-2; D uncertain. CDR1 and CDR2 (germline): LGHNA, YNFKEQ. V shed 2 bases and J shed 8 bases, with 16 bases lying between them. The CDR3 runs 15 residues. DNA for the CDR3: TGTGCCAGCAGCCAACTGGGTCCCAGCCCCGATGAGCAGTTCTTC. This codes for CASSQLGPSPDEQFF.

This clonotype came up a few times. J is TRBJ1-3 and V is TRBV9; D not certain. V lost 0 bases, J lost 6 bases, and 19 bases lay in between. The germline V gene encodes CDR1 SGDLS and CDR2 YYNGEE. The CDR3 loop spans 17 amino acids. CDR3 amino acids: CASSVEGRSTSENTIYF. The CDR3 DNA reads TGTGCCAGCAGCGTAGAGGGAAGATCGACGTCAGAAAACACCATATATTTT.

V and J are TRBV7-6 and TRBJ1-4, with D tentatively TRBD1 (6 bases). CDR1 is SGHVS, CDR2 FNYEAQ, per germline. The CDR3 covers 15 residues. V was shortened by 3 bases and J by 3 bases, with 11 bases between the two germline ends. The CDR3 region is CASSLFGGSNEKLFF. Here the CDR3 DNA reads TGTGCCAGCAGCTTGTTCGGGGGCTCTAATGAAAAACTGTTTTTT.

The chain is built from TRBV20-1 and TRBJ1-4; 11 positions match TRBD1. The CDR3 consists of 18 residues. The germline V gene encodes CDR1 DFQATT and CDR2 SNEGSKA (reference sequence). V lost 6 bases, J lost 4 bases, and 16 bases stayed unmatched. The CDR3 sequence: CSAPAGTGGGDSNEKLFF. CDR3 bases: TGCAGTGCACCCGCCGGGACAGGGGGAGGGGATAGTAATGAAAAACTGTTTTTT.

This clonotype has a count of ten or more. The chain combines TRBV12-3 or TRBV12-4 with TRBJ2-7; 7 bases fit TRBD1. V trimming: 6 bases; J trimming: 3 bases; junction bases outside the gene matches: 5. The CDR3 contains 13 residues. The CDR3 region has the DNA TGTGCCAGCAGCGTCGGGACAGTCTACGAGCAGTACTTC. Residues: CASSVGTVYEQYF.

This clonotype was seen at least ten times. V is TRBV20-1 and J is TRBJ1-5; a weak D match, TRBD1 (5 bases). The CDR3 extends over 16 amino acids. Germline V gene data show CDR1 as DFQATT and CDR2 as SNEGSKA (reference sequence). Trimming took off 6 bases at V and 0 bases at J, with 18 bases between the two ends. The CDR3: CSAGAVTRGSNQPQHF. The CDR3, as DNA: TGCAGTGCCGGGGCGGTGACTCGCGGTAGCAATCAGCCCCAGCATTTT.

This clonotype was detected many times. The chain uses TRBV7-9 and TRBJ1-1, with D possibly matching TRBD1 (5 bases). The CDR3 spans 14 residues. Trimming pared 5 bases from V and 1 base from J, leaving 11 bases between. CDR1 and CDR2 (germline): SEHNR, FQNEAQ (reference sequence). Written as DNA, the CDR3 is TGTGCCAGCAGCCCAGGGTGGGCGAACACTGAAGCTTTCTTT. Its translation is CASSPGWANTEAFF.

This clonotype was seen many times. This chain joins TRBV19 and TRBJ1-5; D is undetermined. The length of the CDR3 is 15 residues. Trimming left V 7 bases short and J 0 bases short, with 13 bases between. The germline CDR1 and CDR2 sequences are LNHDA and SQIVND (reference sequence). Written as DNA, the CDR3 is TGTGCCAGTACGACAACTTACAATAGCAATCAGCCCCAGCATTTT. This gives the protein CASTTTYNSNQPQHF.

A few counts support this clonotype. The CDR3 reads CASSPPRLAGEYNEQFF. The CDR3 DNA reads as TGTGCCAGCAGCCCCCCGAGACTAGCGGGGGAATACAATGAGCAGTTCTTC. This chain links TRBV7-9 with TRBJ2-1; the match to TRBD2 covers 12 bases. The germline gives CDR1 SEHNR, CDR2 FQNEAQ (reference sequence). The CDR3 consists of 17 residues. J lost 4 bases, V lost 5 bases, and 9 bases had no gene match.

This clonotype was observed at least ten times. This chain uses TRBV20-1 with TRBJ2-5, with D possibly matching TRBD2 (6 bases). With 4 bases removed from V and 2 bases from J, the gap between germline ends came to 17 bases. The length of the CDR3 is 15 residues. CDR1 is DFQATT, CDR2 SNEGSKA, per germline (reference sequence). DNA of the CDR3: TGCAGTGCTATGGGACGTTTGGCGGGGCAAGAGACCCAGTACTTC. Its translation: CSAMGRLAGQETQYF.

This clonotype was counted at least ten times. The chain has TRBV5-5 and TRBJ2-7; 7 nucleotides match TRBD1. CDR1 SGHKS and CDR2 YYEKEE come from the germline V gene (reference sequence). Trimming at V came to 0 bases and at J to 3 bases, leaving 6 bases not matched to a gene. The CDR3 length is 15 residues. CDR3: CASSLVWDSIYEQYF. The CDR3, as DNA: TGTGCCAGCAGCTTGGTCTGGGACAGCATCTACGAGCAGTACTTC.

This clonotype was counted ten times or more. This rearrangement joins TRBV19 to TRBJ2-2; TRBD2 matches at 7 bases. Germline assignment: CDR1 LNHDA and CDR2 SQIVND (reference sequence). J lost 1 base, V lost 4 bases, and 3 bases had no gene match. This CDR3 has 15 residues. The CDR3 region is CASSTAGENTGELFF. CDR3 bases: TGTGCCAGTAGTACGGCGGGAGAGAACACCGGGGAGCTGTTTTTT.

This clonotype was seen many times. This rearrangement joins TRBV28 to TRBJ2-5; 8 bases align to TRBD1. V shed 6 bases and J 4 bases; nucleotides not matched to a gene: 7. Per germline, CDR1 MDHEN and CDR2 SYDVKM. The CDR3 extends over 14 amino acids. CDR3 in amino acids: CASRPGGTVETQYF. The CDR3 coding sequence is TGTGCCAGCAGACCAGGGGGCACCGTAGAGACCCAGTACTTC. The entire variable domain, with the rest obtained from reference TRBV28 and TRBJ2-5, is as follows: DVKVTQSSRYLVKRTGEKVFLECVQDMDHENMFWYRQDPGLGLRLIYFSYDVKMKEKGDIPEGYSVSREKKERFSLILESASTNQTSMYLCASRPGGTVETQYFGPGTRLLVL.

The V call is TRBV15, the J call TRBJ1-6, with 7 bases aligning to TRBD1. The V and J ends lost 4 bases and 7 bases, in that order; junction bases with no gene match: 10. This CDR3 has 16 amino acids. In germline, CDR1 is LNHNV, CDR2 YYDKDF (reference sequence). This chain's CDR3 is CATSKDRQGSNSPLHF. In nucleotides, the CDR3 is TGTGCCACCAGCAAGGACAGACAGGGATCGAATTCACCCCTCCACTTT.

This chain joins TRBV3-1 and TRBJ1-5, with D possibly matching TRBD1 (6 bases). CDR1 is LGHDT and CDR2 is YNNKEL in the germline V gene (reference sequence). V was trimmed by 1 base and J by 5 bases, leaving 15 bases between them. The CDR3 extends over 16 amino acids. The CDR3 DNA is TGTGCCAGCAGCCAAGCAACAGGGAGGATCCATCAGCCCCAGCATTTT. Its translation: CASSQATGRIHQPQHF. Combining the CDR3 with reference TRBV3-1 and TRBJ1-5 gives the whole variable domain DTAVSQTPKYLVTQMGNDKSIKCEQNLGHDTMYWYKQDSKKFLKIMFSYNNKELIINETVPNRFSPKSPDKAHLNLHINSLELGDSAVYFCASSQATGRIHQPQHFGDGTRLSIL.

This clonotype was found a few times. This chain links TRBV30 with TRBJ1-1; the D gene is possibly TRBD1 (6 bases). Germline assignment: CDR1 GTSNPN and CDR2 SVGIG (reference sequence). Trimming pared 4 bases from V and 5 bases from J, leaving 11 bases between. CDR3 length: 12 residues. The CDR3 DNA follows: TGTGCCTGGAAGCCAGGGGTTACTGAAGCTTTCTTT. Encoded protein: CAWKPGVTEAFF.

This clonotype was counted between two and nine times. The chain has TRBV27 and TRBJ2-5; D ambiguous. CDR3 length: 10 residues. The germline CDR1 and CDR2 sequences are MNHEY and SMNVEV (reference sequence). V lost 5 bases and J 3 bases, leaving 1 base between the germline ends. This CDR3 reads CASSEETQYF. The CDR3 region has the DNA TGTGCCAGCAGTGAAGAGACCCAGTACTTC.